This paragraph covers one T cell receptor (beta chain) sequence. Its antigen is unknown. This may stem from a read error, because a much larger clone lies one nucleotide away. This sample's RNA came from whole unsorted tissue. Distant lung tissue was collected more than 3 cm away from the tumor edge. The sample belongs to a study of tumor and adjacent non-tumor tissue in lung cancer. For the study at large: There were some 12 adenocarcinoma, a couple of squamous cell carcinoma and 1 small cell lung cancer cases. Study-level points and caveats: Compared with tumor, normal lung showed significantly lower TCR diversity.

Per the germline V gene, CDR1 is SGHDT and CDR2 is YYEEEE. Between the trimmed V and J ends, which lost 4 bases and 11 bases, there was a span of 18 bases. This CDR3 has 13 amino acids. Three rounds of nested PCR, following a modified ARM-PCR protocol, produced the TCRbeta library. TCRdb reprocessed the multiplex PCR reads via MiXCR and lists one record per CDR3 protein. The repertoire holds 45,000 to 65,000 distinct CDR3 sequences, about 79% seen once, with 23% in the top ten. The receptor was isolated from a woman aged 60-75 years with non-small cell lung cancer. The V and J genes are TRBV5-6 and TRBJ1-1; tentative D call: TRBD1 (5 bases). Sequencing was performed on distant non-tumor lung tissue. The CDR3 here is CASSLRNGDLAFF. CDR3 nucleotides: TGTGCCAGCAGCCTAAGGAACGGGGACTTGGCTTTCTTT.